This TCR beta chain was sequenced in a study of read filtering for tumor transcriptome and immune sequencing. Overall study: Patients were 17 male and about 15 female, mean age approximately 70 years, range about 47 to 85. IR-seq gave about 4.05 to 11 million TCR reads per sample; RNA-seq gave about 80 to 1,300. Notes on the study in general: RNA-seq captured clonotypes less deeply and reliably than IR-seq. Correlation between methods rose after single-read clonotypes were removed.

This clonotype has at least ten counts. Its antigen remains unknown. The library was built from around 380 ng RNA with molecular barcoded adaptors for alpha/delta and beta/gamma chains. MiXCR, applied by TCRdb to the reads, yields one record per CDR3 protein. Of about 90,000 distinct CDR3 sequences in the sample, 9% to 15% were seen once. This clonotype originated in a donor at least 40 years old with multiple myeloma. Sequenced material: a population of CD138-negative cells sorted from bone marrow.

CDR3 nucleotides: TGCGCCAGCAGTCTTACTAGCGGTGGGGACGAGCAGTACTTC. Amino acid sequence: CASSLTSGGDEQYF. This chain joins TRBV5-1 and TRBJ2-7, with TRBD2 identical over 8 bases. Germline values: CDR1 SGHRS, CDR2 YFSETQ. With 5 bases clipped from V and 5 bases from J, the junction kept 9 bases outside the gene matches. The CDR3 sequence is 14 residues long.